This TCR beta chain was recorded in a study of T cell responses to AZD1222 COVID-19 vaccine. About the research overall: Second-dose intervals of approximately 4 or approximately 12 weeks were pooled.

Sequencing was performed with immunoSEQ multiplex PCR; in TCRdb, only in-frame clones are kept and a portion is missing. The sample consists of more than 110,000 clones, approximately 93% of them appearing once. Comments on this clone: Its specificity is not known.

Study-level points and caveats: It should be noted that donors were predominantly white British and more often female, and clonal diversity was possibly underestimated. Two AZD1222 administrations were followed by greater Spike-specific TCR breadth and depth.

V was clipped by 6 bases and J by 1 base; unmatched bases: 6. CDR3 length: 15 amino acids. The germline V gene encodes CDR1 SNHLY and CDR2 FYNNEI. The TCR comes from an adult in good health. The chain links TRBV2 to TRBJ1-1, with TRBD1 matching 9 bases. The source material was peripheral blood, sampled on day 0 of AZD1222 vaccination. In nucleotides, the CDR3 is TGTGCCAGCAGGAGGGAGACAGGGGGGAACACTGAAGCTTTCTTT. Protein product: CASRRETGGNTEAFF.